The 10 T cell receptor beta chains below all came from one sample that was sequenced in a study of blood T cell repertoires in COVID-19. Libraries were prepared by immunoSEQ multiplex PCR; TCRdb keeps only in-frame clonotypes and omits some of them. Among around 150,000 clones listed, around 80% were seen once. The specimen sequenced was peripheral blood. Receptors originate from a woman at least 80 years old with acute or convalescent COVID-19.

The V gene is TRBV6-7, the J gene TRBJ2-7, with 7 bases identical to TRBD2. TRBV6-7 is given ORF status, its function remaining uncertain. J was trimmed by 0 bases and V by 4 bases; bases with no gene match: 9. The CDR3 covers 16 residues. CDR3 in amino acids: CASSSDRGGNSYEQYF. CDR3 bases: TGTGCCAGCAGTTCCGATAGGGGAGGGAACTCCTACGAGCAGTACTTC.

For the CDR3, the DNA is TGTGCCAGCAGCTTGGTTGCGTTCCCCGCGAACACTGAAGCTTTCTTT. It specifies CASSLVAFPANTEAFF. The V call is TRBV5-5, the J call TRBJ1-1, with unresolved D. The germline V and J ends were trimmed by 0 bases and 1 base, with 13 bases remaining between them. CDR3 length: 16 residues. The germline CDR1 and CDR2 sequences are SGHKS and YYEKEE (reference sequence).

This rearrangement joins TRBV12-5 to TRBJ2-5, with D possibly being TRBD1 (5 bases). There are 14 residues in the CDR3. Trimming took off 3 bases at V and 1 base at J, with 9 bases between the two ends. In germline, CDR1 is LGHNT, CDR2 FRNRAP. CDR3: CASGFGTGQETQYF. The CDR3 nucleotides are TGTGCTAGTGGTTTCGGTACAGGCCAAGAGACCCAGTACTTC.

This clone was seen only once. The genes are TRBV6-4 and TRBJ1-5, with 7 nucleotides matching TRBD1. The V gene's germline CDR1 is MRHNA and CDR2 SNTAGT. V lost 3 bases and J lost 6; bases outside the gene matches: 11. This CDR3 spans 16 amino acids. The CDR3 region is CASSEKGGADIQPQHF. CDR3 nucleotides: TGTGCCAGCAGTGAAAAAGGGGGCGCTGATATTCAGCCCCAGCATTTT.

CDR3 sequence: CASSFGAGVYEQYF. The CDR3 region has the DNA TGTGCCAGCAGCTTCGGAGCGGGAGTTTACGAGCAGTACTTC. The genes are TRBV5-4 and TRBJ2-7, with TRBD2 matching over 8 bases. The CDR3 extends over 14 amino acids. Germline values: CDR1 SGHNT, CDR2 YYREEE (reference sequence). The V gene end was trimmed by 2 bases and the J gene end by 4 bases; junction bases not matched to a gene: 5.

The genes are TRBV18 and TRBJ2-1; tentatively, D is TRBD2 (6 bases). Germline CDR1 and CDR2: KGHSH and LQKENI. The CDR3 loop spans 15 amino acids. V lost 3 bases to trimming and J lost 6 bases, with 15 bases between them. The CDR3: CASSPRYLRGNEQFF. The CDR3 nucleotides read TGTGCCAGCTCACCCCGTTACTTGCGGGGCAATGAGCAGTTCTTC.

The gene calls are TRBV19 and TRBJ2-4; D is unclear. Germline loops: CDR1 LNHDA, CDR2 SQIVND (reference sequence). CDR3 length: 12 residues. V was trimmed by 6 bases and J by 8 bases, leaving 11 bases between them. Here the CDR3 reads CASRTLGDIQYF. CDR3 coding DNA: TGTGCCAGTAGGACCCTAGGAGACATTCAGTACTTC.

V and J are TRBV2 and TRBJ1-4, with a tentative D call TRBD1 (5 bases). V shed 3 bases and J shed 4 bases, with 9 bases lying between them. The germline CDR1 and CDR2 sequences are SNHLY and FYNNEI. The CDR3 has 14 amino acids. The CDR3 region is CASSERGNNEKLFF. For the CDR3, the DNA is TGTGCCAGCAGTGAGCGGGGCAATAATGAAAAACTGTTTTTT.

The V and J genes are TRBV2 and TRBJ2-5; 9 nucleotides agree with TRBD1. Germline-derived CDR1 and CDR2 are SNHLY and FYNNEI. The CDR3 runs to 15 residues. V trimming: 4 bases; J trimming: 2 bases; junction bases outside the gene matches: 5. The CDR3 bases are TGTGCCAGCAGTGGGGACAGGGTTTTACAAGAGACCCAGTACTTC. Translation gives CASSGDRVLQETQYF.

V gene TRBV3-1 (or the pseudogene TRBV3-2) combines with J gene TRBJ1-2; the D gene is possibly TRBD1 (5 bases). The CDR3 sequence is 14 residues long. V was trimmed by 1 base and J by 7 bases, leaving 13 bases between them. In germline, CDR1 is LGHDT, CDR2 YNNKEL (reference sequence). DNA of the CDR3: TGTGCCAGCAGCCAAGGGTCCGGGGGAGGTGGCTACACCTTC. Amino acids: CASSQGSGGGGYTF.